Only one count was recorded for the clone carrying this T cell receptor (beta chain). This specimen comes from a study of T cell responses to AZD1222 COVID-19 vaccine. Overall study: Pooled in the analysis were second doses at about 4 or about 12 weeks.

Sequenced by immunoSEQ multiplex PCR; TCRdb stores in-frame clones only, minus some. The table lists some 150,000 clones, around 88% of them singletons. V was shortened by 3 bases and J by 4 bases, with 9 bases between the two germline ends. Germline V gives CDR1 GTSNPN, CDR2 SVGIG (reference sequence). This CDR3 region has 12 residues. The chain combines TRBV30 with TRBJ1-1; maybe TRBD1 (6 bases). Sequencing used peripheral blood, obtained on day 0 of AZD1222 vaccination. This clonotype was sampled from an adult in good health. The CDR3 DNA reads TGTGCCTGGAGAAGGGGGGCCACTGAAGCTTTCTTT. Protein: CAWRRGATEAFF.